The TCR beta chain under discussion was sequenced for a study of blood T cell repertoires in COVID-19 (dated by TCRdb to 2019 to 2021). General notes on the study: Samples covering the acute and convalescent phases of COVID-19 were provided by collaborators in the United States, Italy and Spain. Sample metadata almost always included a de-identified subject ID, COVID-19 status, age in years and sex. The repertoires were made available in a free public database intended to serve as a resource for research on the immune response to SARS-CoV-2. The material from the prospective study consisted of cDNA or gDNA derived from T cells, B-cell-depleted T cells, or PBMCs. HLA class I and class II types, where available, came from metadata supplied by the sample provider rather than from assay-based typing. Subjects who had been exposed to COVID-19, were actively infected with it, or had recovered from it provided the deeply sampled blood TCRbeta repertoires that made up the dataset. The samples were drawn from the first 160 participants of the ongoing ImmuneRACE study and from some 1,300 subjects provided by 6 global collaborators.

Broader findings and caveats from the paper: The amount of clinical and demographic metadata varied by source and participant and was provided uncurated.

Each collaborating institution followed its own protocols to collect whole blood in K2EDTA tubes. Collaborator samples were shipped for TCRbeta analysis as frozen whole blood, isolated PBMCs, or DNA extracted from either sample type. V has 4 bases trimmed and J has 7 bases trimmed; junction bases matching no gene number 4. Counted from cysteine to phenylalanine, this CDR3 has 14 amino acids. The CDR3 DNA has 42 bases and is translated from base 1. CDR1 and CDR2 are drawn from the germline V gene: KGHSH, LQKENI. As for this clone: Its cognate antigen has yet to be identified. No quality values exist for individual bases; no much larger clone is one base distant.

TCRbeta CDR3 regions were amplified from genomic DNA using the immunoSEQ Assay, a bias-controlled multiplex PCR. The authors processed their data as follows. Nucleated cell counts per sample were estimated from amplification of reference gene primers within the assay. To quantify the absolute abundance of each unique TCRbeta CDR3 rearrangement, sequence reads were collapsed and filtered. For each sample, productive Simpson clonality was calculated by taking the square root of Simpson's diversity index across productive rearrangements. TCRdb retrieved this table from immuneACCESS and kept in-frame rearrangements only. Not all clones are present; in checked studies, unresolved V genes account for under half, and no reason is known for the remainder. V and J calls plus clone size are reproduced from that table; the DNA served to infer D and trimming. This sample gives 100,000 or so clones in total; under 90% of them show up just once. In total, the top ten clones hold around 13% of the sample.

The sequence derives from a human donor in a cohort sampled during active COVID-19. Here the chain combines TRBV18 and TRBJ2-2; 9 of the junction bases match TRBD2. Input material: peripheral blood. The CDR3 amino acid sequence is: CASSLAGEVGELFF. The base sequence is TGTGCCAGCTCACTAGCGGGAGAGGTCGGGGAGCTGTTTTTT.